Listed below are T cell receptor beta chains from one sample, sequenced in a study of metastatic and nonmetastatic thyroid tumors. TCRdb re-called clones from the PCR reads using MiXCR. The data show about 30,000 clones, more than 20% seen once. Sequencing input: blood. The receptors derive from a female donor with papillary thyroid cancer or a benign thyroid nodule (not recorded which). Some clones in this sample may be carry-over from other donors' samples. Both conserved end residues are part of each CDR3. Fields, in order: V gene, D gene, clone size, J gene, CDR3 DNA, CDR3 protein. D genes are given only for firm matches. Clone size is not always given. Where it is, it says once, few, many or a class for expanded clones.

v_gene: TRBV27; d_gene: NA; abundance: many; j_gene: TRBJ1-3; CDR3nt: TGTGCCAGCAGGGAGGGGCAGAGCTCTGGAAACACCATATATTTT; CDR3aa: CASREGQSSGNTIYF
v_gene: TRBV11-3; d_gene: NA; abundance: medium-sized; j_gene: TRBJ2-7; CDR3nt: TGTGCCAGCAGCTTAGAATGGCGAGGCCACGAGCAGTACTTC; CDR3aa: CASSLEWRGHEQYF
v_gene: TRBV10-3; d_gene: TRBD1; abundance: few; j_gene: TRBJ1-2; CDR3nt: TGTGCCATCAGTGAAAGCTCGGACAGGGGGGATGGCTACACCTTC; CDR3aa: CAISESSDRGDGYTF
v_gene: TRBV5-3; d_gene: NA; abundance: NA; j_gene: TRBJ2-7; CDR3nt: TGTGCCAGAAGCCCGCTCGGGGACACAGCTCAGCAGAACTTC; CDR3aa: CARSPLGDTAQQNF
v_gene: TRBV7-9; d_gene: TRBD1; abundance: many; j_gene: TRBJ2-5; CDR3nt: TGTGCCAGCAGCTTAGTCGCCGGGACAGGGGGCTGGGAGACCCAGTACTTC; CDR3aa: CASSLVAGTGGWETQYF
v_gene: TRBV27; d_gene: NA; abundance: NA; j_gene: TRBJ2-1; CDR3nt: TGTGCCAGCAGTTCTCTGGGGGCGGGGTACAATGCGCAGTTCTTC; CDR3aa: CASSSLGAGYNAQFF
v_gene: TRBV6-2/TRBV6-3; d_gene: NA; abundance: NA; j_gene: TRBJ2-1; CDR3nt: TGTGCCAGCAGTTACCCCCCGGGCGGGACAAGCTCCTACAATGAGCAGTTCTTC; CDR3aa: CASSYPPGGTSSYNEQFF
v_gene: TRBV28; d_gene: NA; abundance: NA; j_gene: TRBJ1-6; CDR3nt: TGTGCCACCCTGGGGCAGAATAATTCACCCCTCCACTTT; CDR3aa: CATLGQNNSPLHF
v_gene: TRBV24-1; d_gene: NA; abundance: many; j_gene: TRBJ2-2; CDR3nt: TGTGCCACCCGAGGGCCGGGGATGAGCGGGGAGCTGTTTTTT; CDR3aa: CATRGPGMSGELFF
v_gene: TRBV10-3; d_gene: TRBD2; abundance: NA; j_gene: TRBJ2-1; CDR3nt: TGTGCCATCAGTCCAACGAAGGGTAGTTGGGGGGGGACGGACAATGACCAGTTCTTC; CDR3aa: CAISPTKGSWGGTDNDQFF
v_gene: TRBV11-3; d_gene: NA; abundance: many; j_gene: TRBJ1-4; CDR3nt: TGTGCCAGCAGCTTAGGCCAGCCAAATGAAAAACTGTTTTTT; CDR3aa: CASSLGQPNEKLFF
v_gene: TRBV9; d_gene: TRBD1; abundance: many; j_gene: TRBJ1-2; CDR3nt: TGTGCCAGCAGCGTAGCAGGGACAGCCACTAACTATGGCTACACCTTC; CDR3aa: CASSVAGTATNYGYTF
v_gene: TRBV9; d_gene: TRBD1; abundance: many; j_gene: TRBJ2-2; CDR3nt: TGTGCCAGCAGCGTAGGACAGGGGCCTAACACCGGGGAGCTGTTTTTT; CDR3aa: CASSVGQGPNTGELFF
v_gene: TRBV13; d_gene: TRBD2; abundance: many; j_gene: TRBJ2-1; CDR3nt: TGTGCCAGCAGCCCACGGGGACTAGCGGGGTCTGATGAGCAGTTCTTC; CDR3aa: CASSPRGLAGSDEQFF
v_gene: TRBV20-1; d_gene: TRBD1; abundance: many; j_gene: TRBJ2-1; CDR3nt: TGCAGTGCCTCGGACAGGGGGCGCTCTGAGCAGTTCTTC; CDR3aa: CSASDRGRSEQFF
v_gene: TRBV15; d_gene: NA; abundance: few; j_gene: TRBJ2-7; CDR3nt: TGTGCCACCAGCAGAACTCGGACGGACCGGGTGGAGCAGTACTTT; CDR3aa: CATSRTRTDRVEQYF
v_gene: TRBV2; d_gene: TRBD2; abundance: NA; j_gene: TRBJ2-1; CDR3nt: TGTGCCAGCAGTGACGGCTGGAGCGGGAGAGGGAATGAGCAGTTCTTC; CDR3aa: CASSDGWSGRGNEQFF
v_gene: TRBV28; d_gene: NA; abundance: NA; j_gene: TRBJ2-5; CDR3nt: TGTGCCAGCAGCAACGAAAGGGGCAAAGAGAGCCAGTACTTC; CDR3aa: CASSNERGKESQYF
v_gene: TRBV6-1; d_gene: NA; abundance: NA; j_gene: TRBJ1-5; CDR3nt: TGTGCCAGCAGTGAAATTGGGAATCAGCCCCAGCATTTT; CDR3aa: CASSEIGNQPQHF
v_gene: TRBV29-1; d_gene: TRBD1; abundance: many; j_gene: TRBJ2-2; CDR3nt: TGCAGCGTTGAGATTGGGCGTCAGGGGGCTGCCGGGGAGCTGTTTTTT; CDR3aa: CSVEIGRQGAAGELFF
v_gene: TRBV5-1; d_gene: TRBD2; abundance: many; j_gene: TRBJ2-2; CDR3nt: TGCGCCAGCAGCCTAATAGGGACTAGTGGCGGGGAGCTGTTTTTT; CDR3aa: CASSLIGTSGGELFF
v_gene: TRBV11-2; d_gene: TRBD1; abundance: many; j_gene: TRBJ1-5; CDR3nt: TGTGCCAGCAGCTTAGGCGGACAGGTTAGCAATCAGCCCCAGCATTTT; CDR3aa: CASSLGGQVSNQPQHF
v_gene: TRBV7-2; d_gene: NA; abundance: many; j_gene: TRBJ2-7; CDR3nt: TGTGCCAGCAGCTTAGCTTCGGCAGTCTCCTACGAGCAGTACTTC; CDR3aa: CASSLASAVSYEQYF
v_gene: TRBV28; d_gene: NA; abundance: many; j_gene: TRBJ2-5; CDR3nt: TGTGCCAGCAGTCTCGCACCAGGAGGGGGGACCCAGTACTTC; CDR3aa: CASSLAPGGGTQYF
v_gene: TRBV19; d_gene: NA; abundance: many; j_gene: TRBJ1-2; CDR3nt: TGTGCCAGTAGTACCGGGGGTGGCTACACCTTC; CDR3aa: CASSTGGGYTF
v_gene: TRBV9; d_gene: NA; abundance: many; j_gene: TRBJ2-3; CDR3nt: TGTGCCAGCAGCCCAAGGCCCCTAGATACAGATACGCAGTATTTT; CDR3aa: CASSPRPLDTDTQYF
v_gene: TRBV6-2/TRBV6-3; d_gene: TRBD1; abundance: few; j_gene: TRBJ2-7; CDR3nt: TGTGCCAGCAGAGTGACAGGGCCGAGCTCCTACGAGCAGTACTTC; CDR3aa: CASRVTGPSSYEQYF
v_gene: TRBV20-1; d_gene: NA; abundance: medium-sized; j_gene: TRBJ1-5; CDR3nt: TGCAGTGCTAGAGATACCTCTAATACAGGGTATCGGCCCCAGCATTTT; CDR3aa: CSARDTSNTGYRPQHF
v_gene: TRBV7-9; d_gene: NA; abundance: many; j_gene: TRBJ1-5; CDR3nt: TGTGCCAGCAGCTTAGGTGAACAGCCCCAGCATTTT; CDR3aa: CASSLGEQPQHF
v_gene: TRBV4-1; d_gene: NA; abundance: NA; j_gene: TRBJ2-1; CDR3nt: TGCGCCAGCAGCTTACTAGGGCCTAAATCTTACAATGAGCAGTTCTTC; CDR3aa: CASSLLGPKSYNEQFF
v_gene: TRBV28; d_gene: TRBD1; abundance: few; j_gene: TRBJ2-7; CDR3nt: TGTGCCAGCAGTTTTTACAGGGGCCGGAGCCACGAGCAGTACTTC; CDR3aa: CASSFYRGRSHEQYF
v_gene: TRBV29-1; d_gene: TRBD1; abundance: many; j_gene: TRBJ1-2; CDR3nt: TGCAGCGTCCCGCGGACAGGGTTCATGGAACTGAACTATGGCTACACCTTC; CDR3aa: CSVPRTGFMELNYGYTF
v_gene: TRBV20-1; d_gene: NA; abundance: NA; j_gene: TRBJ1-3; CDR3nt: TGCAGTGCTCAGACGGGGATCTCTGGATACACCATATATTTT; CDR3aa: CSAQTGISGYTIYF
v_gene: TRBV3-1; d_gene: TRBD2; abundance: many; j_gene: TRBJ2-7; CDR3nt: TGTGCCAGCAGCAAAGAAAGTGGGCGGGGAGGGGAGCAGTACTTC; CDR3aa: CASSKESGRGGEQYF
v_gene: TRBV2; d_gene: NA; abundance: NA; j_gene: TRBJ1-6; CDR3nt: TGTGACAGCAAGCGGGCCAACACCTATAATTCACACCTCCACTTT; CDR3aa: CDSKRANTYNSHLHF
v_gene: TRBV28; d_gene: TRBD2; abundance: many; j_gene: TRBJ2-1; CDR3nt: TGTGCCAGCAGTCCCAAGACTAGCGGGAACCCTACCTACAATGAGCAGTTCTTC; CDR3aa: CASSPKTSGNPTYNEQFF
v_gene: TRBV3-1; d_gene: TRBD1; abundance: many; j_gene: TRBJ2-1; CDR3nt: TGTGCCAGCAGCCAAGGGGACAGGGTCAACAATGAGCAGTTCTTC; CDR3aa: CASSQGDRVNNEQFF
v_gene: TRBV10-3; d_gene: TRBD2; abundance: few; j_gene: TRBJ2-7; CDR3nt: TGTGCCATCAAGGCGGCGGGAGCCTCCGAGCAGTACTTC; CDR3aa: CAIKAAGASEQYF
v_gene: TRBV5-1; d_gene: NA; abundance: NA; j_gene: TRBJ2-7; CDR3nt: TGCGCCAGCAGCTTGTGGGGACAGGCGGTACTAGCGGGCTACGAGCAGTACTTC; CDR3aa: CASSLWGQAVLAGYEQYF
v_gene: TRBV6-5; d_gene: NA; abundance: many; j_gene: TRBJ2-2; CDR3nt: TGTGCCAGCAGTTACGACAGGCCTAACACCGGGGAGCTGTTTTTT; CDR3aa: CASSYDRPNTGELFF
v_gene: TRBV5-1; d_gene: TRBD1; abundance: medium-sized; j_gene: TRBJ2-7; CDR3nt: TGCGCCAGCAACTCGGGACAGGAGGTCGACGAGCAGTACTTC; CDR3aa: CASNSGQEVDEQYF
v_gene: TRBV6-2/TRBV6-3; d_gene: TRBD1; abundance: medium-sized; j_gene: TRBJ2-7; CDR3nt: TGTGCCAGCGGCCCCAGGGGGACAGGGTACTACGAGCAGTACTTC; CDR3aa: CASGPRGTGYYEQYF
v_gene: TRBV30; d_gene: NA; abundance: NA; j_gene: TRBJ2-2; CDR3nt: TGTGCCTGGACTCGGACAGGAGGGACCGGGGAGCTGTTTTTT; CDR3aa: CAWTRTGGTGELFF
v_gene: TRBV20-1; d_gene: TRBD1; abundance: few; j_gene: TRBJ1-6; CDR3nt: TGCAGTGCTAGGGGCCTAAGGACAGGGCTTTATTCACCCCTCCACTTT; CDR3aa: CSARGLRTGLYSPLHF
v_gene: TRBV5-1; d_gene: TRBD1; abundance: NA; j_gene: TRBJ1-1; CDR3nt: TGCGCCAGCAGCGCGACAGGGGGGCAGGACACTGAAGCTTTCTTT; CDR3aa: CASSATGGQDTEAFF
v_gene: TRBV6-1; d_gene: NA; abundance: few; j_gene: TRBJ2-6; CDR3nt: TGTGCCAGCAGCCCCACAGGTGTCGCCTGGGGGGCCAACGTCCTGACTTTC; CDR3aa: CASSPTGVAWGANVLTF
v_gene: TRBV28; d_gene: NA; abundance: many; j_gene: TRBJ1-2; CDR3nt: TGTGCCAGCAGTCTCATTGATAGGAACAACTATGGCTACACCTTC; CDR3aa: CASSLIDRNNYGYTF
v_gene: TRBV11-2; d_gene: NA; abundance: NA; j_gene: TRBJ2-7; CDR3nt: TGTGCCAGCAGCTTAGCGGCCTACAACGAGCAGTACTTC; CDR3aa: CASSLAAYNEQYF
v_gene: TRBV6-4; d_gene: NA; abundance: NA; j_gene: TRBJ1-1; CDR3nt: TGTGCCAGCAGGCAAGGGGCAGCTGCTACTGAAGCTTTCTTT; CDR3aa: CASRQGAAATEAFF
v_gene: TRBV29-1; d_gene: NA; abundance: many; j_gene: TRBJ2-7; CDR3nt: TGCAGCGTTGCCTCGGATTGGAACTCCGAGCAGTACTTC; CDR3aa: CSVASDWNSEQYF
v_gene: TRBV19; d_gene: NA; abundance: many; j_gene: TRBJ1-2; CDR3nt: TGTGCCAGTAGTATAGGGGGGGGCTACTATGGCTACACCTTC; CDR3aa: CASSIGGGYYGYTF
v_gene: TRBV28; d_gene: NA; abundance: NA; j_gene: TRBJ2-7; CDR3nt: TGTGCCAGCAGATCGGGACAAGGCTACGAGCAGTACTTC; CDR3aa: CASRSGQGYEQYF
v_gene: TRBV7-2; d_gene: NA; abundance: NA; j_gene: TRBJ2-5; CDR3nt: TGTGCCAGCAGCTTAGGAGGCACAGATACGCAGTACTTC; CDR3aa: CASSLGGTDTQYF
v_gene: TRBV6-5; d_gene: NA; abundance: NA; j_gene: TRBJ2-3; CDR3nt: TGTTCCAGCAGTTACTGGCGGACCACAGATACGGAGTATTTT; CDR3aa: CSSSYWRTTDTEYF
v_gene: TRBV6-1; d_gene: TRBD1; abundance: many; j_gene: TRBJ2-7; CDR3nt: TGTGCCACCTCCGGGACAGGGCGGGACGAGCAGTACTTC; CDR3aa: CATSGTGRDEQYF
v_gene: TRBV28; d_gene: NA; abundance: few; j_gene: TRBJ1-2; CDR3nt: TGTGCCAGCAGCCCTCGGGGGACCTATGGCTACACCTTC; CDR3aa: CASSPRGTYGYTF